This passage covers 24 T cell receptor beta chains from one sample sequenced in a study of blood T cell repertoires in COVID-19 (dated by TCRdb to the early 2020s). The library came from the immunoSEQ multiplex PCR assay. As stored in TCRdb, this immuneACCESS dataset retains in-frame rearrangements with V and J assigned. A fraction of the clones does not appear; measured against another copy, unresolved V genes explain less than half of the discrepancy, and the remainder lacks a known reason. The sample yields under 80,000 clones; 88% were counted once. The ten top clones hold approximately 1.4% of the sample. The sequencing sample was made of peripheral blood. The receptors derive from a human donor in a cohort sampled during active COVID-19.

V is TRBV11-3 and J is TRBJ1-1; a possible D gene is TRBD1 (5 bases). CDR1 SGHNT and CDR2 YENEEA come from the germline V gene. V shed 1 base and J shed 4 bases, with 13 bases lying between them. CDR3 length: 15 residues. The CDR3 DNA follows: TGTGCCAGCAGCTTAGGGGGGGAGGAGAGCACTGAAGCTTTCTTT. Translated: CASSLGGEESTEAFF.

The table lists this clone with a few counts. The genes are TRBV6-6 and TRBJ2-2; TRBD2 aligns across 16 bases. Germline values: CDR1 MNHNY, CDR2 SVGAGI (reference sequence). This CDR3 spans 19 amino acids. V was pared by 5 bases and J by 3 bases, with 9 bases of the junction left unmatched. The CDR3 sequence is CASSRSGLAGGPDTGELFF. As DNA, the CDR3 is TGTGCCAGCAGTCGATCGGGACTAGCGGGAGGGCCGGACACCGGGGAGCTGTTTTTT.

V gene TRBV11-3 combines with J gene TRBJ2-1; 9 bases line up with TRBD2. V was clipped by 2 bases and J by 7 bases; unmatched bases: 12. CDR3 length equals 17 residues. Germline-derived CDR1 and CDR2 are SGHNT and YENEEA. CDR3 in amino acids: CASSLKGVAGVKNEQFF. CDR3 nucleotides: TGTGCCAGCAGCTTAAAGGGGGTAGCGGGAGTAAAGAATGAGCAGTTCTTC.

CDR3 sequence reads: CASRAGTGGRTEQFF. CDR3 nucleotides: TGCGCCAGCAGAGCCGGGACAGGGGGCCGGACTGAGCAGTTCTTC. This sequence joins TRBV10-2 and TRBJ2-1, with 12 bases aligning to TRBD1. Per the germline V gene, CDR1 is WSHSY and CDR2 is SAAADI. With V trimmed by 6 bases and J by 9 bases, 9 bases remained unmatched. The CDR3 loop spans 15 amino acids.

This sequence joins TRBV27 and TRBJ2-5; D might be TRBD1 (6 bases). Germline-derived CDR1 and CDR2 are MNHEY and SMNVEV (reference sequence). The CDR3 has 15 amino acids. V lost 3 bases to trimming and J lost 3 bases, with 14 bases between them. DNA of the CDR3: TGTGCCAGCAGTTTGGCAGGGGCGAAGGAAGAGACCCAGTACTTC. This encodes CASSLAGAKEETQYF.

This chain joins TRBV9 and TRBJ2-3; D is possibly TRBD2 (6 bases). CDR3 length equals 15 residues. The V end was cut by 3 bases, the J end by 4 bases, with 15 bases between. CDR1 and CDR2 (germline): SGDLS, YYNGEE. CDR3 sequence (DNA): TGTGCCAGCAGCGCTGCAGGAGGGAGCTCAGATACGCAGTATTTT. Translated: CASSAAGGSSDTQYF.

This sequence joins TRBV24-1 and TRBJ2-1, with D possibly matching TRBD1 (6 bases). Germline V gene data show CDR1 as KGHDR and CDR2 as SFDVKD. V shed 4 bases and J shed 4 bases, with 7 bases lying between them. The CDR3 totals 13 residues. The CDR3, as DNA: TGTGCCACCAGTGAAGGGGGTTACAATGAGCAGTTCTTC. Translating it yields CATSEGGYNEQFF.

The V gene is TRBV27, the J gene TRBJ1-5, with 9 bases lining up with TRBD1. The CDR3 is made up of 18 amino acids. Germline V lookup: CDR1 MNHEY, CDR2 SMNVEV (reference sequence). V shed 4 bases and J 0 bases; nucleotides not matched to a gene: 10. CDR3 protein: CASSSSGTGIYSNQPQHF. In DNA, the CDR3 is TGTGCCAGCAGTTCCTCCGGGACAGGGATTTATAGCAATCAGCCCCAGCATTTT.

Comments on this clone: One junction end does not reproduce the germline sequence, and a read error may be involved. This chain uses TRBV6-1 with TRBJ2-2, with D uncertain. CDR1 MNHNS and CDR2 SASEGT come from the germline V gene. This CDR3 has 14 residues. The CDR3 reads CASSEVFFHGELFF. The DNA of the CDR3 is TGTGCCAGCAGCGAAGTTTTTTTTCATGGGGAGCTGTTTTTT.

The chain joins TRBV5-1 to TRBJ1-3; TRBD1 matches 7 bases. This CDR3 has 15 residues. CDR1 is SGHRS and CDR2 is YFSETQ in the germline V gene. Germline trimming cut 1 base from V and 2 bases from J; bases unmatched to any gene: 3. This chain's CDR3 is CASSLKTGTGNTIYF. CDR3 nucleotides: TGCGCCAGCAGCTTGAAGACAGGGACTGGAAACACCATATATTTT.

The table lists this clone with a few counts. This sequence joins TRBV4-2 and TRBJ2-7, with 12 bases identical to TRBD2. CDR3 length: 17 amino acids. With V trimmed by 1 base and J by 5 bases, 9 bases remained unmatched. Germline V gene sequence: CDR1 LGHNA, CDR2 YNFKEQ. CDR3 in DNA: TGTGCCAGCAGCCAAGGGGAGCTAGCGGGAGGGCGGAACGAGCAGTACTTC. It is translated as CASSQGELAGGRNEQYF.

V is TRBV28 and J is TRBJ2-7; 7 positions match TRBD2. The CDR3 covers 17 residues. CDR1 and CDR2 (germline): MDHEN, SYDVKM. The trim removed 3 bases at V and 3 bases at J, leaving 14 bases unmatched. The DNA of the CDR3 is TGTGCCAGCAGTTTTTTTTTGACCCTCGGCGGGAGCTACGAGCAGTACTTC. This encodes CASSFFLTLGGSYEQYF.

This clone was detected only once. The V and J genes are TRBV28 and TRBJ2-2; weak D call: TRBD2 (6 bases). The CDR3 has 15 residues. Germline-derived CDR1 and CDR2 are MDHEN and SYDVKM. V dropped 4 bases and J dropped 5 bases, with 14 bases sitting between them. CDR3 DNA sequence: TGTGCCAGCAGTTACGCGGGGCGGACAACCGGGGAGCTGTTTTTT. Translation gives CASSYAGRTTGELFF.

Here the CDR3 reads CASKTGTAADTQYF. In DNA form, the CDR3 reads TGCGCCAGCAAAACAGGGACCGCGGCAGATACGCAGTATTTT. This chain uses TRBV5-1 with TRBJ2-3; a weak D match, TRBD1 (6 bases). There are 14 residues in the CDR3. The V gene lost 6 bases and the J gene lost 4 bases, with 15 bases spanning the gap. Germline CDR1 reads SGHRS; CDR2 reads YFSETQ. Variable domain in full (rest from reference TRBV5-1 and TRBJ2-3): KAGVTQTPRYLIKTRGQQVTLSCSPISGHRSVSWYQQTPGQGLQFLFEYFSETQRNKGNFPGRFSGRQFSNSRSEMNVSTLELGDSALYLCASKTGTAADTQYFGPGTRLTVL.

The chain is built from TRBV3-1 (or the pseudogene TRBV3-2) and TRBJ1-1; 10 nucleotides match TRBD1. The trim removed 4 bases at V and 6 bases at J, leaving 11 bases unmatched. Germline V gene sequence: CDR1 LGHDT, CDR2 YNNKEL (reference sequence). The CDR3 totals 16 residues. The CDR3 protein is CASSPDRGRAGAEAFF. The CDR3 coding sequence is TGTGCCAGCAGCCCCGACAGGGGGCGGGCGGGCGCTGAAGCTTTCTTT.

This sequence joins TRBV5-4 and TRBJ2-7; 14 positions agree with TRBD2. This CDR3 is built from 16 residues. Per the germline V gene, CDR1 is SGHNT and CDR2 is YYREEE (reference sequence). The trim removed 3 bases at V and 3 bases at J, leaving 5 bases unmatched. For the CDR3, the DNA is TGTGCCAGCAGCTCGGGACTAGCGGGAGATTACTACGAGCAGTACTTC. Its protein is CASSSGLAGDYYEQYF.

This chain uses TRBV27 with TRBJ2-7, with 8 bases aligning to TRBD1. The germline gives CDR1 MNHEY, CDR2 SMNVEV (reference sequence). This CDR3 has 15 amino acids. V gave up 5 bases and J gave up 3 bases; unmatched junction bases: 9. For the CDR3, the DNA is TGTGCCAGCAGTCTACAGCGACAGGGGATCTACGAGCAGTACTTC. It specifies CASSLQRQGIYEQYF.

V is TRBV3-1 (or the pseudogene TRBV3-2) and J is TRBJ2-7, with a weak D call TRBD1 (6 bases). Germline assignment: CDR1 LGHDT and CDR2 YNNKEL (reference sequence). The CDR3 has 15 amino acids. Trimming took 0 bases from V and 4 from J, leaving 13 bases between them. CDR3 amino acids: CASSQDLTRGYEQYF. The CDR3 DNA reads TGTGCCAGCAGCCAAGATCTAACAAGGGGGTACGAGCAGTACTTC.

This rearrangement joins TRBV2 to TRBJ1-5, with 8 bases that match TRBD1. The V gene's germline CDR1 is SNHLY and CDR2 FYNNEI. The CDR3 covers 14 residues. The V and J ends lost 7 bases and 0 bases, in that order; junction bases with no gene match: 2. The CDR3 nucleotides are TGTGCCAGCAATCAGGGGGCTAGCAATCAGCCCCAGCATTTT. Its translation is CASNQGASNQPQHF.

The rearrangement joins TRBV19 to TRBJ2-7, with D perhaps TRBD1 (5 bases). Germline lookup yields CDR1 LNHDA and CDR2 SQIVND (reference sequence). Deletions cut 3 bases from V and 5 bases from J, with 17 bases between. CDR3 length equals 15 residues. The CDR3 loop reads CASSIRAQSGHEQYF. CDR3 DNA sequence: TGTGCCAGTAGTATCAGGGCACAGAGTGGCCACGAGCAGTACTTC.

The chain has TRBV25-1 and TRBJ1-2; TRBD1 matches 7 bases. Trimming at V came to 6 bases and at J to 3 bases, leaving 10 bases not matched to a gene. There are 15 residues in the CDR3. Germline values: CDR1 MGHDK, CDR2 SYGVNS. For the CDR3, the DNA is TGTGCCAGCAGCCCAGGGGGTGCGAGTGACTATGGCTACACCTTC. Protein product: CASSPGGASDYGYTF.

V and J are TRBV7-9 and TRBJ1-1, with 8 bases that match TRBD1. Germline trimming cut 5 bases from V and 3 bases from J; bases unmatched to any gene: 5. CDR1 SEHNR and CDR2 FQNEAQ come from the germline V gene (reference sequence). The CDR3 length is 14 residues. In DNA form, the CDR3 reads TGTGCCAGCAGCCCCCCGGGACAGGACACTGAAGCTTTCTTT. Its protein is CASSPPGQDTEAFF.

V usage is TRBV4-2 and J usage is TRBJ2-7, with 9 bases lining up with TRBD2. This CDR3 is 16 amino acids long. V was clipped by 0 bases and J by 7 bases; unmatched bases: 10. Looked up from germline, CDR1 is LGHNA and CDR2 is YNFKEQ. The CDR3 loop is CASSQDPAGGPEEQYF. CDR3 bases: TGTGCCAGCAGCCAAGATCCCGCGGGAGGGCCGGAGGAGCAGTACTTC.

J is TRBJ2-4 and V is TRBV5-5; a weak D match, TRBD1 (6 bases). The V gene's germline CDR1 is SGHKS and CDR2 YYEKEE (reference sequence). The CDR3 loop spans 16 amino acids. V was trimmed by 4 bases and J by 0 bases, leaving 14 bases between them. This chain's CDR3 is CASSPRTELAKNIQYF. For the CDR3, the DNA is TGTGCCAGCAGCCCCCGGACAGAACTAGCCAAAAACATTCAGTACTTC. Full variable domain (outside the CDR3, taken from reference TRBV5-5 and TRBJ2-4): DAGVTQSPTHLIKTRGQQVTLRCSPISGHKSVSWYQQVLGQGPQFIFQYYEKEERGRGNFPDRFSARQFPNYSSELNVNALLLGDSALYLCASSPRTELAKNIQYFGAGTRLSVL.